The entry below describes one T cell receptor beta chain. Its antigen is undetermined. The CDR3 runs to 12 residues. In germline, CDR1 is MGHDK, CDR2 SYGVNS. V was trimmed by 8 bases and J by 8 bases, leaving 12 bases between them. The source of the sample is a study of T cell repertoires in cytomegalovirus infection. Study information: Epitope selection comprised recently identified HLA-C-restricted CMV epitopes and well-studied HLA-B-restricted CMV epitopes. Public TCR beta signatures marked donors with CMV infection and the matching HLA. Overall study findings and caveats: Cumulative frequency (of public TCR beta family members) identified carriers of CMV plus the relevant HLA.

TCRdb passed the reads through MiXCR, listing each CDR3 protein once. The sample holds hundreds of thousands of distinct CDR3 sequences, under 45% seen once. The chain has TRBV25-1 and TRBJ1-4; unclear D gene. The TCR comes from a human donor in good health (CMV status not recorded). Some clones in this sample may be carry-over from other donors' samples. Sequences were derived from cultured PBMCs, sampled from culture after CMV antigen stimulation. The DNA for the CDR3 is TGTGCCAGCGCTACGACCGGGGAAAAACTGTTTTTT. Its translation: CASATTGEKLFF. Drawing the rest from reference TRBV25-1 and TRBJ1-4, the complete variable domain is EADIYQTPRYLVIGTGKKITLECSQTMGHDKMYWYQQDPGMELHLIHYSYGVNSTEKGDLSSESTVSRIRTEHFPLTLESARPSHTSQYLCASATTGEKLFFGSGTQLSVL.